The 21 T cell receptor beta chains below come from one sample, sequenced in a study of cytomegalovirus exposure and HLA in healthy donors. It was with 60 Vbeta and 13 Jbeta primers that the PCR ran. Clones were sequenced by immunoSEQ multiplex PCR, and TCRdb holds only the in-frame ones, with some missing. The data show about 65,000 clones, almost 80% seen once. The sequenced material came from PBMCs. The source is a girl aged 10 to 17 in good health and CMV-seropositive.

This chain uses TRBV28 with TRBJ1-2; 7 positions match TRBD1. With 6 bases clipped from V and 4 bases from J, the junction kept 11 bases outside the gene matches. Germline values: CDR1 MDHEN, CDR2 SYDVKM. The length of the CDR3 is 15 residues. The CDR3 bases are TGTGCCAGCAGGAATCCGGGACAGAATGCCTATGGCTACACCTTC. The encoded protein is CASRNPGQNAYGYTF.

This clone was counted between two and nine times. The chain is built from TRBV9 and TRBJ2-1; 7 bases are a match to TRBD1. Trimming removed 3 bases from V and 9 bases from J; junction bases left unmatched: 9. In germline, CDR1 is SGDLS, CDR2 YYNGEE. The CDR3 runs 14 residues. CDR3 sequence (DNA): TGTGCCAGCAGCGCCACAGTGACAGGGTCTGAGCAGTTCTTC. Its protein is CASSATVTGSEQFF.

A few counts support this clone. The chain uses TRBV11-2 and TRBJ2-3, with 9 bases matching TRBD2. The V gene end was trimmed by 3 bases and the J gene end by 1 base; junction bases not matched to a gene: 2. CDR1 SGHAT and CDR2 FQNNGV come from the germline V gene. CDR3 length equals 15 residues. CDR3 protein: CASSLRGRGTDTQYF. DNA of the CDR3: TGTGCCAGCAGCTTGCGCGGGAGGGGCACAGATACGCAGTATTTT.

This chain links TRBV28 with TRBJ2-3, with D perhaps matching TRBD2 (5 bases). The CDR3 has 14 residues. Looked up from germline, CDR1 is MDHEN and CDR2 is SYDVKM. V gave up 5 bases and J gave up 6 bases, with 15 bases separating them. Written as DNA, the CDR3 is TGTGCCAGCAGTCCCGGGGTTCCACGGGATACGCAGTATTTT. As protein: CASSPGVPRDTQYF.

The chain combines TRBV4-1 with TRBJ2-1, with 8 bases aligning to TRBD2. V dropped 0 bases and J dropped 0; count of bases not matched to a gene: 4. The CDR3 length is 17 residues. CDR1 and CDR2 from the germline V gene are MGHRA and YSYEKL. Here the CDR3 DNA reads TGCGCCAGCAGCCAAGATCGGGAGGGACACTCCTACAATGAGCAGTTCTTC. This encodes CASSQDREGHSYNEQFF.

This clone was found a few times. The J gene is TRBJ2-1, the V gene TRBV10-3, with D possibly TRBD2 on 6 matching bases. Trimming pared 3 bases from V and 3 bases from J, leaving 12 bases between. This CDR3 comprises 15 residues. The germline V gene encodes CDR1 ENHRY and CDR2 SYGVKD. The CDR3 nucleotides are TGTGCCATCAGTGACTTAGCGGAGGGCTACAATGAGCAGTTCTTC. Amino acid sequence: CAISDLAEGYNEQFF.

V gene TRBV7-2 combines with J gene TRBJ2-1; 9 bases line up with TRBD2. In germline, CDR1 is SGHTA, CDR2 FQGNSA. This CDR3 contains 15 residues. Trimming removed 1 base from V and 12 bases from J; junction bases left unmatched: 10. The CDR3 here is CASSLVASGASRQFF. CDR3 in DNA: TGTGCCAGCAGCTTAGTTGCTAGCGGGGCCTCGAGGCAGTTCTTC.

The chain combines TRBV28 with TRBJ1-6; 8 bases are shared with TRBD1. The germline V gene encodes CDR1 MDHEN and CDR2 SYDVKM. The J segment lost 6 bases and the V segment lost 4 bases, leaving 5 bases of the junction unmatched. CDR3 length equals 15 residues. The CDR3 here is CASSSWTGINSPLHF. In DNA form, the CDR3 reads TGTGCCAGCAGTTCCTGGACAGGGATTAATTCACCCCTCCACTTT. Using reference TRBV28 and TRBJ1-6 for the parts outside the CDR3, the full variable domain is DVKVTQSSRYLVKRTGEKVFLECVQDMDHENMFWYRQDPGLGLRLIYFSYDVKMKEKGDIPEGYSVSREKKERFSLILESASTNQTSMYLCASSSWTGINSPLHFGNGTRLTVT.

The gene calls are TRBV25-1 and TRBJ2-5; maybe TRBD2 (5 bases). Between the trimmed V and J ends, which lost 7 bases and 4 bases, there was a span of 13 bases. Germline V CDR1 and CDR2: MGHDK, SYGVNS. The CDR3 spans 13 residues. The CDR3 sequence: CASTEVRAETQYF. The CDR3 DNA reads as TGTGCCAGCACGGAAGTGAGGGCAGAGACCCAGTACTTC.

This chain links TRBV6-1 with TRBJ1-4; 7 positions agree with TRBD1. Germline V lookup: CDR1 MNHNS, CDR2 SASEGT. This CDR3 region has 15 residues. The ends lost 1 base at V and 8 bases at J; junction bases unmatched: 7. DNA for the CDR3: TGTGCCAGCAGTGAAGGGCAGGAGGGGGCCGAAAAACTGTTTTTT. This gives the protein CASSEGQEGAEKLFF.

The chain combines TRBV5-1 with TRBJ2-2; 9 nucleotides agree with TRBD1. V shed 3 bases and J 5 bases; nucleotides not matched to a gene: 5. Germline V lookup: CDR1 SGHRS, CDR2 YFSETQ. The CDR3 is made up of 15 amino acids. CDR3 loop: CASSWTGVGTGELFF. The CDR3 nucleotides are TGCGCCAGCAGCTGGACAGGGGTGGGGACCGGGGAGCTGTTTTTT.

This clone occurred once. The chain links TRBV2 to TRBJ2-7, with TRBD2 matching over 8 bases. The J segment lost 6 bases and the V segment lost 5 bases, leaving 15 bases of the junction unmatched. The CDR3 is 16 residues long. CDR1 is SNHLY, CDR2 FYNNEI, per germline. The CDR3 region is CASSSPGTSKRGEQYF. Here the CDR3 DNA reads TGTGCCAGCAGTTCTCCCGGGACTAGTAAACGGGGCGAGCAGTACTTC.

In DNA form, the CDR3 reads TGTGCCAGCAGCGTAGTGGGACAGGGGAATGAAAAACTGTTTTTT. Residues: CASSVVGQGNEKLFF. The chain uses TRBV9 and TRBJ1-4; 10 bases fit TRBD1. This CDR3 is 15 amino acids long. With V trimmed by 0 bases and J by 5 bases, 1 base remained unmatched. Germline V CDR1 and CDR2: SGDLS, YYNGEE. The full variable domain, its missing parts supplied by reference TRBV9 and TRBJ1-4, is DSGVTQTPKHLITATGQRVTLRCSPRSGDLSVYWYQQSLDQGLQFLIQYYNGEERAKGNILERFSAQQFPDLHSELNLSSLELGDSALYFCASSVVGQGNEKLFFGSGTQLSVL.

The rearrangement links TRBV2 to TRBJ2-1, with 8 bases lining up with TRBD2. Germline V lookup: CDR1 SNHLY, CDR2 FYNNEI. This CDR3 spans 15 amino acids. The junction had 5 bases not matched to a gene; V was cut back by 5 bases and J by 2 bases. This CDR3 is CASSRTSKTYNEQFF. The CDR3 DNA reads TGTGCCAGCAGTCGGACTAGCAAGACCTACAATGAGCAGTTCTTC.

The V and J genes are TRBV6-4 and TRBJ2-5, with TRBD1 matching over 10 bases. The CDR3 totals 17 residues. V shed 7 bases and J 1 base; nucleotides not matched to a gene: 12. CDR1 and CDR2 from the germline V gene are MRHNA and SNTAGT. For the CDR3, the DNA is TGTGCCAGCACCGGGACAGGGGAAGCGACGAGCCAAGAGACCCAGTACTTC. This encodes CASTGTGEATSQETQYF.

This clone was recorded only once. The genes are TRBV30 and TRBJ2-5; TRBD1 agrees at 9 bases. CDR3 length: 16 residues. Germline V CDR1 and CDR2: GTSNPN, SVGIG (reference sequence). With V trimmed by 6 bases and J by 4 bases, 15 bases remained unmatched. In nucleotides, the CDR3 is TGTGCCTGCGAATCAAGTACGGGACAGGGTTTAGAGACCCAGTACTTC. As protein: CACESSTGQGLETQYF. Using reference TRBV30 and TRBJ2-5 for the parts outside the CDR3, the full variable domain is SQTIHQWPATLVQPVGSPLSLECTVEGTSNPNLYWYRQAAGRGLQLLFYSVGIGQISSEVPQNLSASRPQDRQFILSSKKLLLSDSGFYLCACESSTGQGLETQYFGPGTRLLVL.

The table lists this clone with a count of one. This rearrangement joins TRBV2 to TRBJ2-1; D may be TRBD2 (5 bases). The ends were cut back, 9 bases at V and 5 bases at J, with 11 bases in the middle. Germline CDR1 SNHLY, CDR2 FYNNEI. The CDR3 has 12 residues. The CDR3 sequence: CASSSRDNEQFF. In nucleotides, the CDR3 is TGTGCCAGTTCTTCGCGGGACAATGAGCAGTTCTTC.

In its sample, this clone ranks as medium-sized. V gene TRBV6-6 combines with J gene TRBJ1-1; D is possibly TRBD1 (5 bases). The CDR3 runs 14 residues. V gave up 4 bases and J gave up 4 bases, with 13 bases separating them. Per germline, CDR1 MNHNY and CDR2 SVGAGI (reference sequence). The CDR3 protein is CASSSPGMGTEAFF. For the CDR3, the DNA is TGTGCCAGCAGTTCCCCAGGGATGGGCACTGAAGCTTTCTTT.

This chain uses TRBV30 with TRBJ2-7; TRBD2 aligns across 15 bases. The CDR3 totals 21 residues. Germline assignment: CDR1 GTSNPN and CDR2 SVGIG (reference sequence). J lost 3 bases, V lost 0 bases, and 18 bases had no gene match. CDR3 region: CAWSVAMGLAGGGPLHYEQYF. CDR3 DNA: TGTGCCTGGAGTGTAGCTATGGGACTAGCGGGAGGTGGGCCCCTTCACTACGAGCAGTACTTC.

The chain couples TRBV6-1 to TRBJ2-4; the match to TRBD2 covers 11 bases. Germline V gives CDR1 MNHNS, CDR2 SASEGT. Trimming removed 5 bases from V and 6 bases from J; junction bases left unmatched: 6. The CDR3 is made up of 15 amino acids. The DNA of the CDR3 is TGTGCCAGCAGTTCGACTAGCGGGGCTGGAAACATTCAGTACTTC. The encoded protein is CASSSTSGAGNIQYF.

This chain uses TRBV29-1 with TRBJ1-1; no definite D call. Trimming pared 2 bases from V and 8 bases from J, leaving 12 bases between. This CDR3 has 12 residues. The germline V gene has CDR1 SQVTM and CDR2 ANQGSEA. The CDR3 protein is CSVENLGIEAFF. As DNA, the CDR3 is TGCAGCGTTGAAAACCTCGGGATCGAAGCTTTCTTT.